A selection of T cell receptor beta chains follows, all from one sample in a study. TCRdb re-derived calls from the RT-PCR reads in MiXCR, one entry per CDR3 protein. The sample holds approximately 720,000 distinct CDR3 sequences; 12% to 15% are singletons and the top ten take roughly 3.9%. The specimen sequenced was memory CD4+ T cells from blood. Every receptor here comes from a female donor in good health, serving as a healthy control. The CDR3 runs from the conserved cysteine through the conserved F or W. Fields, in order: J gene, clone size, V gene, D gene, CDR3 protein, CDR3 DNA. D genes are given only for firm matches. Not every row has a clone size; where given, it reads once, few, many or a size class.

TRBJ2-2,NA,TRBV5-6,NA,CASSSIGRSNTGELFF,TGTGCCAGCAGCTCGATCGGGAGATCGAACACCGGGGAGCTGTTTTTT
TRBJ2-1,few,TRBV5-1,NA,CASSLDAASGEQFF,TGCGCCAGCAGCTTGGATGCAGCCTCGGGTGAGCAGTTCTTC
TRBJ2-3,NA,TRBV9,NA,CASSVGSGPAGDTQYF,TGTGCCAGCAGCGTAGGTAGCGGCCCCGCTGGAGATACGCAGTATTTT
TRBJ2-2,many,TRBV29-1,NA,CSVAGSFAGELFF,TGCAGCGTTGCCGGGTCCTTCGCCGGGGAGCTGTTTTTT
TRBJ2-7,few,TRBV30,NA,CAWSRQRYEQYF,TGTGCCTGGAGTAGGCAGCGCTACGAGCAGTACTTC
TRBJ1-5,many,TRBV6-2/TRBV6-3,TRBD1,CASSRLHRGGKNQPQHF,TGTGCCAGCAGTCGATTGCACAGGGGAGGTAAAAATCAGCCCCAGCATTTT
TRBJ2-3,few,TRBV7-3,NA,CASSERLVLTDTQYF,TGTGCCAGCAGCGAACGACTAGTTTTGACAGATACGCAGTATTTT
TRBJ2-2,few,TRBV6-1,TRBD1,CASSLTGGSGELFF,TGTGCCAGCAGCTTGACAGGGGGCAGCGGGGAGCTGTTTTTT
TRBJ1-2,few,TRBV20-1,TRBD1,CSASTGIAYGYTF,TGCAGTGCCTCGACAGGGATCGCCTATGGCTACACCTTC
TRBJ2-7,NA,TRBV6-2/TRBV6-3,TRBD2,CASSLKLAGGKQYF,TGTGCCAGCAGTTTAAAACTAGCGGGAGGAAAACAGTACTTC